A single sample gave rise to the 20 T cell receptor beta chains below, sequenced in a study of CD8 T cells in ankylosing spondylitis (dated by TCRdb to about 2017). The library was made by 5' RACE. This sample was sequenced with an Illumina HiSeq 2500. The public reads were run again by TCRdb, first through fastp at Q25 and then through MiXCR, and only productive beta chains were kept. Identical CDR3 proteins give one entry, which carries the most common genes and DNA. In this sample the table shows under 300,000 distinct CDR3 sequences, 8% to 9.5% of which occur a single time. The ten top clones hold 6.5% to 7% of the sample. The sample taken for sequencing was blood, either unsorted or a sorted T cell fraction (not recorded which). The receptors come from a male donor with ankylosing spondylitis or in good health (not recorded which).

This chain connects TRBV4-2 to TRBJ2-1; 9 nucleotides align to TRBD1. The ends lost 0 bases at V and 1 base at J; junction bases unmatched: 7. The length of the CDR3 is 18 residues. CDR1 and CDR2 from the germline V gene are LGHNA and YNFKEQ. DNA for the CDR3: TGTGCCAGCAGCCAAGATTCCACCGGGACAGGGTCCTACAATGAGCAGTTCTTC. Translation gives CASSQDSTGTGSYNEQFF.

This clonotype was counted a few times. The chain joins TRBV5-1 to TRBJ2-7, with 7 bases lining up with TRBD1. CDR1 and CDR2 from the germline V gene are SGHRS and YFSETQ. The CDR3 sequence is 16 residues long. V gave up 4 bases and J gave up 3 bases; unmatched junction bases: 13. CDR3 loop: CASSRLPFDRVYEQYF. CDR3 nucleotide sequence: TGCGCCAGCAGCCGGCTCCCTTTTGACAGGGTCTACGAGCAGTACTTC.

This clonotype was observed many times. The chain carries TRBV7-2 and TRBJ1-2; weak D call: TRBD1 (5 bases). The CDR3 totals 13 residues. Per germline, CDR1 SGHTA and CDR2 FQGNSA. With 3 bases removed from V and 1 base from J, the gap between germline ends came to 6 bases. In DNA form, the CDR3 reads TGTGCCAGCAGCTTGGACAATAACTATGGCTACACCTTC. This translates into CASSLDNNYGYTF.

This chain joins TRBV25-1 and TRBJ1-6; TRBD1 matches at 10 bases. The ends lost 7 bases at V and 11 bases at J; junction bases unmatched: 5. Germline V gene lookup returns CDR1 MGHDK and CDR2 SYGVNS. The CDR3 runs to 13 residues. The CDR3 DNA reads TGTGCCAGCATGCTGGGACAGGGGACACCCCTCCACTTT. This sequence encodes CASMLGQGTPLHF.

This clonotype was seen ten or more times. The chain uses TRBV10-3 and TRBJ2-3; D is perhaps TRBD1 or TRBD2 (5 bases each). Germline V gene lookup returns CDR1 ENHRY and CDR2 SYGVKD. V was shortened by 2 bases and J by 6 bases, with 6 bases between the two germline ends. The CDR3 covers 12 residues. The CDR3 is CAISERDDTQYF. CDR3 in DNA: TGTGCCATCAGTGAGAGGGACGATACGCAGTATTTT.

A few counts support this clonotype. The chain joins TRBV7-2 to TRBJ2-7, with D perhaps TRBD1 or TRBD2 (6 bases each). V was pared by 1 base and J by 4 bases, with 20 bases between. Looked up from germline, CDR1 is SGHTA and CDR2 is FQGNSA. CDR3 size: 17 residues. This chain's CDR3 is CASSLGGAGTLPYEQYF. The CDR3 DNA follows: TGTGCCAGCAGCTTAGGGGGTGCGGGGACACTTCCTTACGAGCAGTACTTC.

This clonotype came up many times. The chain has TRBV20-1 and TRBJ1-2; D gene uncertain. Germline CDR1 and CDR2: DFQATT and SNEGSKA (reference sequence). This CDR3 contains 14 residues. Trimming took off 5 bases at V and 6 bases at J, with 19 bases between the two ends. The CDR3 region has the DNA TGCAGTGCTGCCCAACCCCGCTTGAGCCATGGCTACACCTTC. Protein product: CSAAQPRLSHGYTF.

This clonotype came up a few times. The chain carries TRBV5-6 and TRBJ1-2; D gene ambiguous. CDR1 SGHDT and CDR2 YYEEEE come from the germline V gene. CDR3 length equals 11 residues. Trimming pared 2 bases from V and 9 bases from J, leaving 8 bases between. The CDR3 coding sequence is TGTGCCAGCAGCTTTACAGAGAGCTACACCTTC. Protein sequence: CASSFTESYTF.

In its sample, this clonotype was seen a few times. This chain's CDR3 is CASSSTARTESGGAMAEAFF. The CDR3 DNA reads as TGCGCCAGCAGCTCAACCGCCCGGACAGAGAGCGGCGGGGCCATGGCTGAAGCTTTCTTT. The chain employs TRBV5-1 and TRBJ1-1; TRBD1 might be the D (6 bases). V lost 3 bases to trimming and J lost 6 bases, with 33 bases between them. The CDR3 loop spans 20 amino acids. CDR1 SGHRS and CDR2 YFSETQ come from the germline V gene. Using reference TRBV5-1 and TRBJ1-1 for the parts outside the CDR3, the full variable domain is KAGVTQTPRYLIKTRGQQVTLSCSPISGHRSVSWYQQTPGQGLQFLFEYFSETQRNKGNFPGRFSGRQFSNSRSEMNVSTLELGDSALYLCASSSTARTESGGAMAEAFFGQGTRLTVV.

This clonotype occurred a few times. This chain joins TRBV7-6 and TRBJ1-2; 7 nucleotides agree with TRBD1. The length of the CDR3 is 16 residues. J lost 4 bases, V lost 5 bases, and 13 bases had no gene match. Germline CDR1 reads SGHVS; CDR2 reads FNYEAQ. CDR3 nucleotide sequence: TGTGCCAGCAGCGAGTTCAACCGCGGGACAGCCTATGGCTACACCTTC. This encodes CASSEFNRGTAYGYTF.

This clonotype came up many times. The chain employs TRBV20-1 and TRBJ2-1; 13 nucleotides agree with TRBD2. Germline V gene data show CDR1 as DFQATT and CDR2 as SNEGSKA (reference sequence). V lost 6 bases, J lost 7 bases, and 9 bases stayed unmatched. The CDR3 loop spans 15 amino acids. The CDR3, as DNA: TGCAGTGCCGTCAAGACTAGCGGGAGGAGGAATGAGCAGTTCTTC. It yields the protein CSAVKTSGRRNEQFF.

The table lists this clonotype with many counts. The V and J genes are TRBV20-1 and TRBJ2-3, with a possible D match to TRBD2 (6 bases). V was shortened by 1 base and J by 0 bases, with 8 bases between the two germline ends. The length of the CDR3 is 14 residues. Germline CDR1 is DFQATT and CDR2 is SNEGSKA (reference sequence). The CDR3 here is CSARVAASTDTQYF. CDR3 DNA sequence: TGCAGTGCTAGAGTAGCGGCAAGCACAGATACGCAGTATTTT.

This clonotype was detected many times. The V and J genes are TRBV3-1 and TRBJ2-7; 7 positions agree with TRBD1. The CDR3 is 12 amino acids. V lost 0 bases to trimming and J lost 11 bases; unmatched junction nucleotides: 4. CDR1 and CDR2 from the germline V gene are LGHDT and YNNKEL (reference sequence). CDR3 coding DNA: TGTGCCAGCAGCCAAGATATGACAGGGAAGTACTTC. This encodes CASSQDMTGKYF.

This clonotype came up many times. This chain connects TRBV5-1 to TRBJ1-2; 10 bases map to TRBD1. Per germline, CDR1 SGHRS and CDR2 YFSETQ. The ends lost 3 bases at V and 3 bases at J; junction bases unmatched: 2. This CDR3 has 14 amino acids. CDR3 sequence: CASSSGTGDYGYTF. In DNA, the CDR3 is TGCGCCAGCAGCTCCGGGACAGGGGACTATGGCTACACCTTC.

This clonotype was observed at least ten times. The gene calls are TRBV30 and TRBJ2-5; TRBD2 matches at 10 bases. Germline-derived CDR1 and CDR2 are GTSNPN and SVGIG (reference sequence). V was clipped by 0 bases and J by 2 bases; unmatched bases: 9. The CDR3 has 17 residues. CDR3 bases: TGTGCCTGGAGTGTACGGTTAGCGGGGGGTCCGCAAGAGACCCAGTACTTC. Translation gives CAWSVRLAGGPQETQYF. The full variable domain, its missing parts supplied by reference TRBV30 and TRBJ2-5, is SQTIHQWPATLVQPVGSPLSLECTVEGTSNPNLYWYRQAAGRGLQLLFYSVGIGQISSEVPQNLSASRPQDRQFILSSKKLLLSDSGFYLCAWSVRLAGGPQETQYFGPGTRLLVL.

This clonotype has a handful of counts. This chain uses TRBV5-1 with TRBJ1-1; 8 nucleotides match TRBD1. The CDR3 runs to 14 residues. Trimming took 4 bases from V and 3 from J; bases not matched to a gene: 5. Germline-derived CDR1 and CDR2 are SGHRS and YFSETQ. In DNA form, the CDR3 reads TGCGCCAGCAGCCCAGGGGGCGCGGACACTGAAGCTTTCTTT. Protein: CASSPGGADTEAFF.

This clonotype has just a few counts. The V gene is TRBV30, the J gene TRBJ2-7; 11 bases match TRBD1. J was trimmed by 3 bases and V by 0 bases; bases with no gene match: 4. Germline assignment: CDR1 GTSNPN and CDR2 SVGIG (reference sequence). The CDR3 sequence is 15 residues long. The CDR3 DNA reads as TGTGCCTGGAGTGTAGGACAGGGGGCGCACTACGAGCAGTACTTC. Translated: CAWSVGQGAHYEQYF. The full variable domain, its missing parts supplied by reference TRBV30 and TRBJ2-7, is SQTIHQWPATLVQPVGSPLSLECTVEGTSNPNLYWYRQAAGRGLQLLFYSVGIGQISSEVPQNLSASRPQDRQFILSSKKLLLSDSGFYLCAWSVGQGAHYEQYFGPGTRLTVT.

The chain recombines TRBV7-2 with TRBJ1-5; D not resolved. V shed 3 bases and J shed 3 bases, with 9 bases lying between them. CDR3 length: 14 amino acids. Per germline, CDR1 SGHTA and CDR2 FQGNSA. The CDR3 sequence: CASSFTRNNQPQHF. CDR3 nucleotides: TGTGCCAGCAGCTTTACGAGGAACAATCAGCCCCAGCATTTT.

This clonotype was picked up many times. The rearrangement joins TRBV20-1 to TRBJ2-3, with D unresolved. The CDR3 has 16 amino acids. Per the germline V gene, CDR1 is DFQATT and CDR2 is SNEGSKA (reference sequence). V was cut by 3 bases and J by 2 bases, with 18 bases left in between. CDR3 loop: CSASYRPSLLTDTQYF. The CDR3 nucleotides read TGCAGTGCTAGTTATCGGCCGTCCCTGCTCACAGATACGCAGTATTTT.

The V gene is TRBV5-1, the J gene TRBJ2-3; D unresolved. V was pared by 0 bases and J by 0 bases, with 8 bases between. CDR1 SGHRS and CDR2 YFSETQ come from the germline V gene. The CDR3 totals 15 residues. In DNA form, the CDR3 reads TGCGCCAGCAGCTTGGCCCGACGCAGCACAGATACGCAGTATTTT. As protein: CASSLARRSTDTQYF.